This T cell receptor (beta chain) was observed in a study of patients and donors after allogeneic stem cell transplantation. Germline CDR1 is LNHNV and CDR2 is YYDKDF (reference sequence). Germline trimming cut 0 bases from V and 5 bases from J; bases unmatched to any gene: 3. This CDR3 spans 14 amino acids. This clonotype was detected only a few times. TCRdb re-called the RT-PCR reads with MiXCR, one entry per CDR3 protein. This table holds approximately 430,000 distinct CDR3 sequences, 16% found once. This receptor was obtained from a human donor who was either an allogeneic HSCT recipient or a stem cell or donor lymphocyte infusion donor (not recorded which). It is not recorded whose cells these are; they may come from a transplant donor. The source material was blood, either unsorted or a sorted T cell fraction (not recorded which). The rearrangement joins TRBV15 to TRBJ1-1, with 7 positions matching TRBD1. The CDR3 coding sequence is TGTGCCACCAGCAGAGAACAGGGGTATACTGAAGCTTTCTTT. Translating gives CATSREQGYTEAFF. The variable domain in full, completed from reference TRBV15 and TRBJ1-1, reads DAMVIQNPRYQVTQFGKPVTLSCSQTLNHNVMYWYQQKSSQAPKLLFHYYDKDFNNEADTPDNFQSRRPNTSFCFLDIRSPGLGDTAMYLCATSREQGYTEAFFGQGTRLTVV.